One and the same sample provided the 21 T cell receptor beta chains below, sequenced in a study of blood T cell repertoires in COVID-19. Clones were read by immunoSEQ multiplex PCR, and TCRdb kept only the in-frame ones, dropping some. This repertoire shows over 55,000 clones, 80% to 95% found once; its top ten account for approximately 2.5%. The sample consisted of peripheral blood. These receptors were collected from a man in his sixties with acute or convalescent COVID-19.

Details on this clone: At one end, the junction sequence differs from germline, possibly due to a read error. CDR3 protein: CASTLAGGDYNEQFF. CDR3 in DNA: TGTGCCAGCACTTTAGCGGGAGGGGACTACAATGAGCAGTTCTTC. This chain joins TRBV28 and TRBJ2-1; 11 bases are shared with TRBD2. The CDR3 runs to 15 residues. Germline assignment: CDR1 MDHEN and CDR2 SYDVKM.

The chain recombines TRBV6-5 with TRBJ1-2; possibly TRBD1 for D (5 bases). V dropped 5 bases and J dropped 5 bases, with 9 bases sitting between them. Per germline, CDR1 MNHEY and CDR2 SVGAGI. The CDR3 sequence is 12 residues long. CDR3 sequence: CASSRQGYGYTF. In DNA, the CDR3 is TGTGCCAGCAGTCGCCAGGGTTATGGCTACACCTTC.

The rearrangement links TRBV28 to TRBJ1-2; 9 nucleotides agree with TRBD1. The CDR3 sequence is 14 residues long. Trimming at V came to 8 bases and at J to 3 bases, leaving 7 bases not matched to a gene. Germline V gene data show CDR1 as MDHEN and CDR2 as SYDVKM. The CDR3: CASLWTGEDYGYTF. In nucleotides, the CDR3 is TGTGCCAGCCTGTGGACAGGGGAGGACTATGGCTACACCTTC.

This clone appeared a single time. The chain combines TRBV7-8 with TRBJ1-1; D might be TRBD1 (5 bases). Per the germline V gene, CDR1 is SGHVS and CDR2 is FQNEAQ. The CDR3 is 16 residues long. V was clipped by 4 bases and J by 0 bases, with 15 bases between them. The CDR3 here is CASSSVWGRVNTEAFF. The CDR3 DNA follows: TGTGCCAGCAGCTCGGTGTGGGGCAGGGTGAACACTGAAGCTTTCTTT.

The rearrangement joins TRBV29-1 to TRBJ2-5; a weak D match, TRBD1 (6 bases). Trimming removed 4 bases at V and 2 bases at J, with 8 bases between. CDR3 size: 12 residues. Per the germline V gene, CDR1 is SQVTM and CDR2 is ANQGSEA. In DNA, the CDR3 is TGCAGCGTTGGTGGGACACAAGAGACCCAGTACTTC. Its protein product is CSVGGTQETQYF. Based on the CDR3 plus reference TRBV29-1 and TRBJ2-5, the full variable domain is SAVISQKPSRDICQRGTSLTIQCQVDSQVTMMFWYRQQPGQSLTLIATANQGSEATYESGFVIDKFPISRPNLTFSTLTVSNMSPEDSSIYLCSVGGTQETQYFGPGTRLLVL.

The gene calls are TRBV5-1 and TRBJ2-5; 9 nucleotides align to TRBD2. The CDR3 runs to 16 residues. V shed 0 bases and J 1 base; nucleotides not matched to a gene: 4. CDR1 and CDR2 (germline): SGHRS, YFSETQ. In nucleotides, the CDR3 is TGCGCCAGCAGCTTGGCCCCGACTAGCGGCCAAGAGACCCAGTACTTC. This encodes CASSLAPTSGQETQYF.

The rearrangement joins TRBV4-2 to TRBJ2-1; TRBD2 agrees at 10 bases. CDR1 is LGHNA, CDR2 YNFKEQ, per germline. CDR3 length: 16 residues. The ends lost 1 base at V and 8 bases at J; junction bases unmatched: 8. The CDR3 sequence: CASSQVSSGSIDEQFF. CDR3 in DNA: TGTGCCAGCAGCCAAGTATCTAGCGGGAGTATCGATGAGCAGTTCTTC.

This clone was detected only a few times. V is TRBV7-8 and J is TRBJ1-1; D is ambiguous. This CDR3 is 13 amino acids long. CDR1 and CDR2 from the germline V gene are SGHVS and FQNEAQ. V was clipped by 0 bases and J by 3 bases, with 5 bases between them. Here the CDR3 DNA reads TGTGCCAGCAGCTTAGCTACACACACTGAAGCTTTCTTT. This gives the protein CASSLATHTEAFF.

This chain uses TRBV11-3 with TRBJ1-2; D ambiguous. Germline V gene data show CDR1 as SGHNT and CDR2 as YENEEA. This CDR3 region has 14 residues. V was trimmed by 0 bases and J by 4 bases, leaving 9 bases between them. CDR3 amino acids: CASSLDPRLYGYTF. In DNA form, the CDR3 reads TGTGCCAGCAGCTTAGATCCCAGGCTCTATGGCTACACCTTC.

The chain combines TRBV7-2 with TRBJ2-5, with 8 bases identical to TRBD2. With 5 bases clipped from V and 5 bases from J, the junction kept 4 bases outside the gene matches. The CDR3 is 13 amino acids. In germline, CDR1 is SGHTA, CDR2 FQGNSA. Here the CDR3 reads CASSPGGPETQYF. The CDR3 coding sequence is TGTGCCAGCAGCCCGGGGGGGCCGGAGACCCAGTACTTC.

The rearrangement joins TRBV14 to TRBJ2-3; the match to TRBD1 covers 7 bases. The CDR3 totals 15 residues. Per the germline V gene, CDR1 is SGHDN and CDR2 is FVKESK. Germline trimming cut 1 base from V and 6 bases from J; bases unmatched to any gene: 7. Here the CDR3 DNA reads TGTGCCAGCAGCCAAGGGGTAACAGGGGTCGATACGCAGTATTTT. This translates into CASSQGVTGVDTQYF.

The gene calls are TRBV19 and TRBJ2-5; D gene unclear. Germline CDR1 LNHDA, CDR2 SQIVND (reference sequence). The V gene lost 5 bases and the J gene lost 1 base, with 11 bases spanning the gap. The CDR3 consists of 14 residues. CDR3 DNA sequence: TGTGCCAGTAGTTCCCCGGGTCGCCAAGAGACCCAGTACTTC. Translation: CASSSPGRQETQYF.

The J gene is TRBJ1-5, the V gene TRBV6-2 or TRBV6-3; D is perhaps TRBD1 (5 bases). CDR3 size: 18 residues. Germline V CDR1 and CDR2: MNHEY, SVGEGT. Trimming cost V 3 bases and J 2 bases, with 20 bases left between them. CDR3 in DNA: TGTGCCAGCAGTTATAGTTCTTTATGGGGCTCGGGCAATCAGCCCCAGCATTTT. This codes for CASSYSSLWGSGNQPQHF.

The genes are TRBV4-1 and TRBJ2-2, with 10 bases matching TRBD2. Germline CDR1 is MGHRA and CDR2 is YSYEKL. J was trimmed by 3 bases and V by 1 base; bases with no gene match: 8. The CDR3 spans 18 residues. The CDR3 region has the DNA TGCGCCAGCAGCCAAGTGTTGTCTAGCGGGAGTTACACCGGGGAGCTGTTTTTT. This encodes CASSQVLSSGSYTGELFF.

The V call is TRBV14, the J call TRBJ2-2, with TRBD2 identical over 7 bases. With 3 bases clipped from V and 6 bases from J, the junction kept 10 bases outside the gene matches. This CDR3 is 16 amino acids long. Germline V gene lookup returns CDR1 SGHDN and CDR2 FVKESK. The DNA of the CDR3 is TGTGCCAGCAGCCATCTCCCGGGGAGGGGCCCCGGGGAGCTGTTTTTT. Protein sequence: CASSHLPGRGPGELFF.

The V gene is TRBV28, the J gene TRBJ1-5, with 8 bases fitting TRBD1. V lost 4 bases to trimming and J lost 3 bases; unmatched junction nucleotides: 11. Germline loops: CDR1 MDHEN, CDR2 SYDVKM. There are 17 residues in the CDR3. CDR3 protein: CASSSAGTGWNNQPQHF. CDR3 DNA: TGTGCCAGCAGTTCAGCCGGGACAGGCTGGAACAATCAGCCCCAGCATTTT. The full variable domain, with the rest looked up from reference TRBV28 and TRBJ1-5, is DVKVTQSSRYLVKRTGEKVFLECVQDMDHENMFWYRQDPGLGLRLIYFSYDVKMKEKGDIPEGYSVSREKKERFSLILESASTNQTSMYLCASSSAGTGWNNQPQHFGDGTRLSIL.

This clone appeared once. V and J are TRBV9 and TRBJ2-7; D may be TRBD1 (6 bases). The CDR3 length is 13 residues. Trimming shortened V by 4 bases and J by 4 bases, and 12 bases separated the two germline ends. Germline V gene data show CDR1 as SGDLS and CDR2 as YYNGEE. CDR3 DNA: TGTGCCAGCAGCCCGACAGGCCGGTACGAGCAGTACTTC. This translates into CASSPTGRYEQYF.

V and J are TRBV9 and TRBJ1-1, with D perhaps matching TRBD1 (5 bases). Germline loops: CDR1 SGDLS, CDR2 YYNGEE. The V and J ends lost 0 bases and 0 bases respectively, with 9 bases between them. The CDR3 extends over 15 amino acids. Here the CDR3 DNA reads TGTGCCAGCAGCGTAGGCGGGGGGTTGAACACTGAAGCTTTCTTT. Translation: CASSVGGGLNTEAFF.

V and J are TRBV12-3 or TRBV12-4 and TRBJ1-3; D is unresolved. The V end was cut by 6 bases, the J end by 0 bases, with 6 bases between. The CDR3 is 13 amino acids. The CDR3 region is CASSPLSGNTIYF. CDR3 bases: TGTGCCAGCAGCCCCCTCTCTGGAAACACCATATATTTT.

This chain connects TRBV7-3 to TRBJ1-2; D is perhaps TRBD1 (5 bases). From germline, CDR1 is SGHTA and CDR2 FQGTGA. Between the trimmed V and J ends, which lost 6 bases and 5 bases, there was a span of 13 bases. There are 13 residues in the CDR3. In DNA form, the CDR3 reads TGTGCCAGCAGTCCTGGCGGGGGGTATGGCTACACCTTC. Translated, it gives CASSPGGGYGYTF.

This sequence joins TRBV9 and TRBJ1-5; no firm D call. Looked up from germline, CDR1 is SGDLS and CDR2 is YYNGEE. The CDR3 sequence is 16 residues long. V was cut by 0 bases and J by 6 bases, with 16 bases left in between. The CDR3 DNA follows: TGTGCCAGCAGCGTAGCTTGGCAGCCCGGGAGTCAGCCCCAGCATTTT. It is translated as CASSVAWQPGSQPQHF.